One and the same sample provided the 17 T cell receptor beta chains below, sequenced in a study of blood T cell repertoires in COVID-19. Profiling relied on immunoSEQ multiplex PCR, and the TCRdb table lists in-frame clones only, not all of them. There are 200,000 to 250,000 clones in the sample; 84% occur only once, and around 20% lies in the top ten. The sample taken for sequencing was peripheral blood. These receptors were collected from a man aged 25-45 years with active or convalescent COVID-19.

The chain uses TRBV5-4 and TRBJ1-1; no reliable D call. Looked up from germline, CDR1 is SGHNT and CDR2 is YYREEE (reference sequence). V gave up 3 bases and J gave up 2 bases, with 8 bases separating them. CDR3 size: 13 residues. CDR3: CASSSDTNTEAFF. The CDR3 DNA follows: TGTGCCAGCAGCTCCGACACCAACACTGAAGCTTTCTTT.

Concerning this clone: An end of the junction differs from the germline gene, which may be a read error. The rearrangement links TRBV7-7 to TRBJ2-5; maybe TRBD2 (6 bases). This CDR3 has 15 residues. Germline loops: CDR1 SSHAT, CDR2 FNYEAQ (reference sequence). This chain's CDR3 is CASSLSWGVQETQYF. DNA for the CDR3: TGTGCTAGCAGCCTTAGTTGGGGGGTTCAAGAGACCCAGTACTTC. The full variable domain, with the rest looked up from reference TRBV7-7 and TRBJ2-5, is GAGVSQSPRYKVTKRGQDVTLRCDPISSHATLYWYQQALGQGPEFLTYFNYEAQPDKSGLPSDRFSAERPEGSISTLTIQRTEQRDSAMYRCASSLSWGVQETQYFGPGTRLLVL.

The chain is built from TRBV6-5 and TRBJ2-7, with 7 positions matching TRBD1. CDR3 length equals 14 residues. The germline V gene encodes CDR1 MNHEY and CDR2 SVGAGI. After removal of 5 bases from V and 2 bases from J, the junction contained 6 bases not matched to a gene. The CDR3 sequence is CASSPPGQTYEQYF. CDR3 DNA: TGTGCCAGCAGTCCCCCGGGACAGACCTACGAGCAGTACTTC.

V is TRBV5-1 and J is TRBJ2-7; possible D gene TRBD1, 5 bases. Germline values: CDR1 SGHRS, CDR2 YFSETQ. The CDR3 has 15 amino acids. Trimming stripped 0 bases from V and 9 bases from J, with 19 bases between. The CDR3 is CASSLVEDNPYGQYF. The CDR3 bases are TGCGCCAGCAGCTTGGTCGAGGACAACCCCTATGGGCAGTACTTC. The whole variable domain, filled in from reference TRBV5-1 and TRBJ2-7, reads KAGVTQTPRYLIKTRGQQVTLSCSPISGHRSVSWYQQTPGQGLQFLFEYFSETQRNKGNFPGRFSGRQFSNSRSEMNVSTLELGDSALYLCASSLVEDNPYGQYFGPGTRLTVT.

The rearrangement links TRBV10-1 to TRBJ2-3; D uncertain. V gave up 4 bases and J gave up 0 bases, with 5 bases separating them. The germline V gene has CDR1 WNHNN and CDR2 SYGVQD (reference sequence). There are 13 residues in the CDR3. In DNA form, the CDR3 reads TGCGCCAGCAGTGCCAGGAGCACAGATACGCAGTATTTT. Protein: CASSARSTDTQYF.

This chain joins TRBV19 and TRBJ1-4; 10 bases map to TRBD1. This CDR3 has 16 residues. V trimming: 4 bases; J trimming: 7 bases; junction bases outside the gene matches: 9. Germline assignment: CDR1 LNHDA and CDR2 SQIVND (reference sequence). The chain's CDR3 is CASSNPRDRGGEKLFF. CDR3 bases: TGTGCCAGTAGTAACCCCCGGGACAGGGGTGGTGAAAAACTGTTTTTT. Using reference TRBV19 and TRBJ1-4 for the parts outside the CDR3, the full variable domain is DGGITQSPKYLFRKEGQNVTLSCEQNLNHDAMYWYRQDPGQGLRLIYYSQIVNDFQKGDIAEGYSVSREKKESFPLTVTSAQKNPTAFYLCASSNPRDRGGEKLFFGSGTQLSVL.

The rearrangement joins TRBV18 to TRBJ1-5; 7 bases match TRBD1. Germline values: CDR1 KGHSH, CDR2 LQKENI. J was trimmed by 5 bases and V by 4 bases; bases with no gene match: 11. The CDR3 loop spans 16 amino acids. CDR3 nucleotide sequence: TGTGCCAGCTCACTCAGAAACAGGGGAACGGATCAGCCCCAGCATTTT. It is translated as CASSLRNRGTDQPQHF.

The genes are TRBV18 and TRBJ2-3; TRBD1 matches 9 bases. CDR3 length: 16 amino acids. Germline V lookup: CDR1 KGHSH, CDR2 LQKENI. V lost 3 bases and J lost 4; bases outside the gene matches: 8. The CDR3 DNA reads as TGTGCCAGCTCACCCCCAGGGACAGGGATCCCAGATACGCAGTATTTT. Its translation: CASSPPGTGIPDTQYF.

This clone was recorded only once. This rearrangement joins TRBV6-5 to TRBJ2-1; possible D gene TRBD2, 5 bases. The CDR3 is 15 amino acids. V shed 3 bases and J shed 0 bases, with 9 bases lying between them. Per the germline V gene, CDR1 is MNHEY and CDR2 is SVGAGI. CDR3 sequence reads: CASSYSESSYNEQFF. The DNA for the CDR3 is TGTGCCAGCAGTTATAGCGAAAGCTCCTACAATGAGCAGTTCTTC.

This chain links TRBV4-3 with TRBJ2-5, with D possibly TRBD2 on 7 matching bases. The CDR3 runs to 18 residues. Trimming cost V 0 bases and J 5 bases, with 22 bases left between them. Germline V gene lookup returns CDR1 LGHNA and CDR2 YSLEER. CDR3 in DNA: TGCGCCAGCAGCCAAGATTACAGGGCTAGCGGTGGGTGGGAGACCCAGTACTTC. Its protein product is CASSQDYRASGGWETQYF.

The chain uses TRBV7-9 and TRBJ1-1, with a weak D call TRBD1 (5 bases). Trimming stripped 5 bases from V and 7 bases from J, with 11 bases between. Per germline, CDR1 SEHNR and CDR2 FQNEAQ (reference sequence). The CDR3 extends over 12 amino acids. The CDR3 sequence is CASSPGLLEAFF. CDR3 sequence (DNA): TGTGCCAGCAGCCCGGGACTCCTTGAAGCTTTCTTT.

This sequence joins TRBV3-1 (or the pseudogene TRBV3-2) and TRBJ1-2; unclear D gene. Germline V CDR1 and CDR2: LGHDT, YNNKEL (reference sequence). V shed 4 bases and J shed 6 bases, with 15 bases lying between them. This CDR3 has 14 residues. The CDR3 DNA is TGTGCCAGCAGCCCCTGGGCGGGGAACCATGGCTACACCTTC. As protein: CASSPWAGNHGYTF.

The chain combines TRBV5-5 with TRBJ1-5, with D perhaps matching TRBD1 (6 bases). Germline CDR1 reads SGHKS; CDR2 reads YYEKEE (reference sequence). The CDR3 has 15 amino acids. Trimming pared 4 bases from V and 6 bases from J, leaving 17 bases between. The CDR3 region is CASSLAAGVFQPQHF. Here the CDR3 DNA reads TGTGCCAGCAGCCTGGCGGCAGGGGTATTTCAGCCCCAGCATTTT.

The gene calls are TRBV7-2 and TRBJ1-6; D remains unclear. The CDR3 contains 14 residues. Germline V gives CDR1 SGHTA, CDR2 FQGNSA. V was clipped by 2 bases and J by 5 bases, with 7 bases between them. The CDR3 coding sequence is TGTGCCAGCAGCTTACCCGAGGATAATTCACCCCTCCACTTT. Encoded protein: CASSLPEDNSPLHF.

The genes are TRBV19 and TRBJ2-7, with D possibly being TRBD2 (6 bases). V lost 5 bases and J lost 2, with 22 bases in between. Per germline, CDR1 LNHDA and CDR2 SQIVND (reference sequence). CDR3 size: 17 residues. CDR3 bases: TGTGCCAGTAGTCCGGGCGTGGGTACCGGGACTGCCTACGAGCAGTACTTC. Its protein is CASSPGVGTGTAYEQYF.

V gene TRBV10-2 combines with J gene TRBJ1-1, with TRBD1 matching 9 bases. The CDR3 spans 14 residues. In germline, CDR1 is WSHSY, CDR2 SAAADI. The junction had 11 bases not matched to a gene; V was cut back by 7 bases and J by 8 bases. CDR3 nucleotides: TGCGCCAGCACCCACAGGGACAGGGAAGGGGAAGCTTTCTTT. Its protein is CASTHRDREGEAFF.

The CDR3 loop reads CASSLNRGAFF. The CDR3 region has the DNA TGTGCCAGCAGTTTAAACAGGGGAGCTTTCTTT. V usage is TRBV28 and J usage is TRBJ1-1, with 7 nucleotides matching TRBD1. Germline CDR1 is MDHEN and CDR2 is SYDVKM. The CDR3 runs to 11 residues. V gave up 2 bases and J gave up 10 bases; unmatched junction bases: 1. Full variable domain (missing parts from reference TRBV28 and TRBJ1-1): DVKVTQSSRYLVKRTGEKVFLECVQDMDHENMFWYRQDPGLGLRLIYFSYDVKMKEKGDIPEGYSVSREKKERFSLILESASTNQTSMYLCASSLNRGAFFGQGTRLTVV.